These T cell receptor beta chains were read from a single sample in a study of early T cells in non-severe SARS-CoV-2 infection. TCRdb re-derived calls from the 5' RACE reads in MiXCR, one entry per CDR3 protein. Seen here are 40,000 to 55,000 distinct CDR3 sequences, roughly 4% observed once, and the top ten hold roughly 3%. Sequencing was done on a sample of whole blood. These receptor sequences come from an adult who was a healthcare worker with PCR-confirmed SARS-CoV-2 infection or an uninfected control (not recorded which). CDR3s include the opening cysteine and the closing phenylalanine or tryptophan. D genes are given only for firm matches.

cdr3_aa: CASSQAGVVGELFF
j_call: TRBJ2-2
d_call: .
v_call: TRBV14

cdr3_aa: CASSLPANTEAFF
j_call: TRBJ1-1
d_call: .
v_call: TRBV7-9

cdr3_aa: CASSPDRAADTQYF
j_call: TRBJ2-3
d_call: TRBD1
v_call: TRBV5-4

cdr3_aa: CASSPGTSGTETQYF
j_call: TRBJ2-5
d_call: TRBD2
v_call: TRBV12-3/TRBV12-4

cdr3_aa: CASPDRGYTGELFF
j_call: TRBJ2-2
d_call: TRBD1
v_call: TRBV27

cdr3_aa: CSARGLEGQETQYF
j_call: TRBJ2-5
d_call: .
v_call: TRBV20-1

cdr3_aa: CASSPGQGEEQYF
j_call: TRBJ2-7
d_call: TRBD1
v_call: TRBV18

cdr3_aa: CATSRLQGYEQYF
j_call: TRBJ2-7
d_call: .
v_call: TRBV15

cdr3_aa: CSARASLGGFGYTF
j_call: TRBJ1-2
d_call: .
v_call: TRBV20-1

cdr3_aa: CATSDWTSGKDDEQFF
j_call: TRBJ2-1
d_call: TRBD2
v_call: TRBV24-1

cdr3_aa: CASSLGERGELFF
j_call: TRBJ2-2
d_call: .
v_call: TRBV7-7

cdr3_aa: CSGAGTSGGYEQYF
j_call: TRBJ2-7
d_call: TRBD2
v_call: TRBV29-1

cdr3_aa: CASSLGNANQPQHF
j_call: TRBJ1-5
d_call: .
v_call: TRBV6-5

cdr3_aa: CSAVVENQPQHF
j_call: TRBJ1-5
d_call: .
v_call: TRBV29-1

cdr3_aa: CASSPVAGPRTDTQYF
j_call: TRBJ2-3
d_call: .
v_call: TRBV11-3

cdr3_aa: CSARDRAGINQPQHF
j_call: TRBJ1-5
d_call: .
v_call: TRBV20-1

cdr3_aa: CASSPLGLAGGKEAFF
j_call: TRBJ1-1
d_call: TRBD1
v_call: TRBV28

cdr3_aa: CASSPPPGNIQYF
j_call: TRBJ2-4
d_call: .
v_call: TRBV18

cdr3_aa: CASSPLSSPTGYEQYF
j_call: TRBJ2-7
d_call: .
v_call: TRBV6-5

cdr3_aa: CASSPGDSSISGANVLTF
j_call: TRBJ2-6
d_call: .
v_call: TRBV6-5

cdr3_aa: CASSHGTGTTDTQYF
j_call: TRBJ2-3
d_call: .
v_call: TRBV5-5

cdr3_aa: CASSLPGLAENTGELFF
j_call: TRBJ2-2
d_call: .
v_call: TRBV19

cdr3_aa: CSVADRGMIIYGYTF
j_call: TRBJ1-2
d_call: TRBD1
v_call: TRBV29-1

cdr3_aa: CAISDWENQPQHF
j_call: TRBJ1-5
d_call: .
v_call: TRBV10-3

cdr3_aa: CASSDHSSNQPQHF
j_call: TRBJ1-5
d_call: .
v_call: TRBV2

cdr3_aa: CASSYAAGSNQPQHF
j_call: TRBJ1-5
d_call: .
v_call: TRBV19

cdr3_aa: CASRTGTGGYEQYF
j_call: TRBJ2-7
d_call: TRBD1
v_call: TRBV10-2

cdr3_aa: CASSLTSAPPEQFF
j_call: TRBJ2-1
d_call: TRBD2
v_call: TRBV19